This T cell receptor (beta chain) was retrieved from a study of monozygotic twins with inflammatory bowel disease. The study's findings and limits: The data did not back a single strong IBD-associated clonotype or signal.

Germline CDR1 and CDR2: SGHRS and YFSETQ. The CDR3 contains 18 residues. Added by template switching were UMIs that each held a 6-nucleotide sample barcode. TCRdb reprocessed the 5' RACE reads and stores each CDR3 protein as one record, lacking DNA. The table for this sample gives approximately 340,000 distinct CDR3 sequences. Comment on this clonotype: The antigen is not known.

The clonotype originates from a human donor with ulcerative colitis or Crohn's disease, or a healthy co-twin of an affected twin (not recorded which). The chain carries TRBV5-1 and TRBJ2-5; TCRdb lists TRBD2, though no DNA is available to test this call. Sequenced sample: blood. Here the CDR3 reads CASSRIVTSGTVPETQYF.